A single T cell receptor beta chain is shown here with its context. Its antigen is undetermined. The CDR3 totals 12 residues. Looked up from germline, CDR1 is SGHRS and CDR2 is YFSETQ. V was clipped by 1 base and J by 6 bases, with 7 bases between them. This sample is drawn from a study of glioma-infiltrating T cells after dendritic cell vaccination. Profiling relied on immunoSEQ multiplex PCR, and the TCRdb table lists in-frame clones only, not all of them. The sample lists roughly 98,000 clones; 70% to 90% were seen once. Notes on the study in general: Higher pretreatment TIL content predicted longer progression-free time and survival.

Sequencing was performed on blood, taken before dendritic cell vaccination. This chain uses TRBV5-1 with TRBJ1-1; D not resolved. The receptor comes from a human donor with glioblastoma. CDR3 amino acids: CASSLSLAEAFF. CDR3 sequence (DNA): TGCGCCAGCAGCTTGAGTTTAGCTGAAGCTTTCTTT.